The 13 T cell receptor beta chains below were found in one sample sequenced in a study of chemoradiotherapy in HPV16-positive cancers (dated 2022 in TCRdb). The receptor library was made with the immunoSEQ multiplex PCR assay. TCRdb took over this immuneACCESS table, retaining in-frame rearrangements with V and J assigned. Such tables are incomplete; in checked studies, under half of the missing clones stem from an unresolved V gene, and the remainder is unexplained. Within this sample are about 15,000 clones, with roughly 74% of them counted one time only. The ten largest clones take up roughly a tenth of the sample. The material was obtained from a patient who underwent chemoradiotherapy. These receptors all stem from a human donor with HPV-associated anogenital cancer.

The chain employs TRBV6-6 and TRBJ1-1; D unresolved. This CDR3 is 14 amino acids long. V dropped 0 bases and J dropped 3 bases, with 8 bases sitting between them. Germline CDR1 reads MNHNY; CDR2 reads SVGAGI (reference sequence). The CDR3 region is CASSYSKGYTEAFF. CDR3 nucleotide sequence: TGTGCCAGCAGTTACTCGAAAGGTTACACTGAAGCTTTCTTT.

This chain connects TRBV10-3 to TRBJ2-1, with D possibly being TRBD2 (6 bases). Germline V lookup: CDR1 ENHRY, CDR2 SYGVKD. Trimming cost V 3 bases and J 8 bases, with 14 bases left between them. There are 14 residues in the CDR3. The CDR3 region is CAISEPLASDEQFF. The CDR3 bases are TGTGCCATCAGTGAACCGCTAGCGTCGGATGAGCAGTTCTTC.

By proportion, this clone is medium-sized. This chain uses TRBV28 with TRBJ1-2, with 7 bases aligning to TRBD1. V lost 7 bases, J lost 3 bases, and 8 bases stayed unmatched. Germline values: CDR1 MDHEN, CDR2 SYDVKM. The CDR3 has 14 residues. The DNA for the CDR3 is TGTGCCAGCAACCGTCAGGGGGAAGACTATGGCTACACCTTC. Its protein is CASNRQGEDYGYTF.

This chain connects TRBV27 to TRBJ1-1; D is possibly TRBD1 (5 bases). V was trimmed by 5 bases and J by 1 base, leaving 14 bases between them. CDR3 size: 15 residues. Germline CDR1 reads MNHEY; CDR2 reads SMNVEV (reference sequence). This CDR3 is CASSSHGHANTEAFF. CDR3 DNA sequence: TGTGCCAGCAGTAGTCATGGACACGCGAACACTGAAGCTTTCTTT.

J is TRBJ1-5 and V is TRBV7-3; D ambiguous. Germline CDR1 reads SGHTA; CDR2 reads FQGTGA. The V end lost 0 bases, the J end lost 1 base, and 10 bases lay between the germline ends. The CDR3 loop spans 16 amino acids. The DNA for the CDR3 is TGTGCCAGCAGCTTAACATGGCAGCCGAGCAATCAGCCCCAGCATTTT. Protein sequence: CASSLTWQPSNQPQHF.

This chain's CDR3 is CASSTTGNYGYTF. CDR3 sequence (DNA): TGTGCCAGCAGTACGACAGGGAACTATGGCTACACCTTC. The chain has TRBV6-6 and TRBJ1-2; TRBD1 aligns across 7 bases. CDR3 size: 13 residues. Per the germline V gene, CDR1 is MNHNY and CDR2 is SVGAGI (reference sequence). J was trimmed by 2 bases and V by 5 bases; bases with no gene match: 2.

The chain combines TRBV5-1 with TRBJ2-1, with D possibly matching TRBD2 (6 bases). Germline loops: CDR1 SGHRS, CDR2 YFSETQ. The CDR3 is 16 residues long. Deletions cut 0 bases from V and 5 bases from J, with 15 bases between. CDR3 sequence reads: CASSLAAMGGHNEQFF. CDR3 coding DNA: TGCGCCAGCAGCTTGGCGGCGATGGGGGGACACAATGAGCAGTTCTTC.

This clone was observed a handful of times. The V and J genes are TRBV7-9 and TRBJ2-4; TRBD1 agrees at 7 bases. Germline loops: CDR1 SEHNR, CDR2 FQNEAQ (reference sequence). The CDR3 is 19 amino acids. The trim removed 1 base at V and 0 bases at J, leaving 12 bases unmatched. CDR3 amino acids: CASSLVVAQGTLAKNIQYF. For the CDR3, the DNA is TGTGCCAGCAGCTTAGTAGTTGCACAGGGGACCCTAGCCAAAAACATTCAGTACTTC.

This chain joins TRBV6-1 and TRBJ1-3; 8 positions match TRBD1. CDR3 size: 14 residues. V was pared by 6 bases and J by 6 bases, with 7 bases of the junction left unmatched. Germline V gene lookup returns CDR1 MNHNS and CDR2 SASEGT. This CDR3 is CASSTGGAENTIYF. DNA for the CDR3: TGTGCCAGCAGCACAGGGGGGGCAGAAAACACCATATATTTT.

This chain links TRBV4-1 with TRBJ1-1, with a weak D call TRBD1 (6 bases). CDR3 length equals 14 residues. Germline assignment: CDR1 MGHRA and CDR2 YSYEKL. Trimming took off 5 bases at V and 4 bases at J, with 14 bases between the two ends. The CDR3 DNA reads TGCGCCAGCAGCAGGGGGGAGGGGGGCACTGAAGCTTTCTTT. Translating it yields CASSRGEGGTEAFF.

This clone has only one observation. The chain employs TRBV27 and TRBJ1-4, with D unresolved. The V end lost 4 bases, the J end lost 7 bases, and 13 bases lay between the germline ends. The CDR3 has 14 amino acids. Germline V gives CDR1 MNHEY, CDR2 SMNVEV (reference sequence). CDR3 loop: CASSWNRRTEKLFF. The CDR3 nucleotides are TGTGCCAGCAGTTGGAACAGACGAACTGAAAAACTGTTTTTT.

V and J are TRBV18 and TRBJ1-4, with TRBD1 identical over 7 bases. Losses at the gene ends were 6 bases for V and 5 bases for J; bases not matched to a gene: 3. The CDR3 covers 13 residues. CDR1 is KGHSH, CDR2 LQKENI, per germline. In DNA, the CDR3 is TGTGCCAGCTCGGACAGGTTAAATGAAAAACTGTTTTTT. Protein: CASSDRLNEKLFF.

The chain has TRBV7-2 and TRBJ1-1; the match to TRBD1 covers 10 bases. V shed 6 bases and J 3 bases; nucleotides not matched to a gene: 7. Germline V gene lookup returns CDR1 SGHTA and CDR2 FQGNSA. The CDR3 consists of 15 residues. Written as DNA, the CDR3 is TGTGCCAGCAGGGATCGACAGGGGGCGCACACTGAAGCTTTCTTT. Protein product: CASRDRQGAHTEAFF.